Included here is one T cell receptor beta chain sequence, with context. Its target is unknown. The missing conserved phenylalanine or tryptophan at the end of this CDR3 makes a read error likely. This record belongs to a study of CD8+CD57+ T cells in acquired aplastic anemia. CD8+CD57+ cell expansion had been shown by flow cytometry in patients chosen for sequencing. Study-level points and caveats: Comparison of patients with controls identified almost 30 shared CD8+ CDR3 sequences.

The CDR3 consists of 15 residues. CDR1 MGHDK and CDR2 SYGVNS come from the germline V gene. The template for TCR beta VDJ and CDR3 sequence profiling was genomic DNA. TCRdb redid the calling of the reads with MiXCR, one entry per CDR3 protein. The sample comprises hundreds of thousands of distinct CDR3 sequences, around 30% of which are singletons, and approximately 0.82% rests with the top ten. This TCR was recovered from a human donor with aplastic anemia. The rearrangement links TRBV25-1 to TRBJ1-6; TRBD1 is a possible D gene (6 bases). The sample taken for sequencing was sorted CD4+, CD8+, or CD8+CD57+ T cells (not recorded which) from PBMCs. The CDR3, as DNA: TGTGCCAGCAGTGAACCTACAGGGCCTAATCCACCCCTCCACTCT. Translation gives CASSEPTGPNPPLHS.